This record concerns one T cell receptor beta chain sequence. Antigen specificity is unknown. Using its own MiXCR run on the multiplex PCR reads, TCRdb lists one record per CDR3 protein. This repertoire shows 150,000 to 200,000 distinct CDR3 sequences, approximately 30% found once; its top ten account for around 4.1%. Breast cancer patients provided tissue from their axillary draining lymph nodes. The data are from a study of breast tumors, draining lymph nodes, adjacent tissues. Regarding the study as a whole: Compared with lymph nodes, tumors were less diverse; compared with nontumor tissue, more. Compared with basal-like, luminal-like tumors shared significantly more repertoire with nontumor tissue. The lymph node origin of tumor T cells was framed as consistent with a hypothesis, not demonstrated. The data were judged consistent with most tumor T cells coming from lymph node and expanding in tumor.

CDR1 and CDR2 from the germline V gene are MNHNS and SASEGT. The CDR3 length is 24 residues. J was trimmed by 5 bases and V by 6 bases; bases with no gene match: 36. Material: axillary lymph node tissue. The chain uses TRBV6-1 and TRBJ2-7; 11 positions agree with TRBD2. The receptor's source is a female donor with breast cancer. Some clones in this sample may be carry-over from other donors' samples. In nucleotides, the CDR3 is TGTGCCAGCAGGCAGGGGTTCAAGAGCCGACAGGGAGGTTTTAGCGGGAGGGTTTTCCACGAGCAGTACTTC. It specifies CASRQGFKSRQGGFSGRVFHEQYF.